The next 4 T cell receptor beta chains were all read from a single sample in a study of cytotoxic CD8 clonotypes in ibrutinib-treated CLL (dated by TCRdb to the early 2020s). The intended sense of this specimen's time point label: progressive disease on ibrutinib. Library preparation employed the immunoSEQ multiplex PCR assay. TCRdb retrieved this table from immuneACCESS and kept in-frame rearrangements only. Not all clones are present; in checked studies, unresolved V genes account for under half, and no reason is known for the remainder. The sample table holds under 300,000 clones, of which approximately 79% were seen once. The leading ten clones occupy about 5.8% of the sample. The sample here was PBMCs, taken at disease progression, from a patient treated with ibrutinib. The receptor source for this set is a human donor with chronic lymphocytic leukemia.

In its sample, this clone was seen once. The genes are TRBV9 and TRBJ2-7, with a weak D call TRBD1 (6 bases). The CDR3 length is 14 residues. Trimming removed 0 bases from V and 7 bases from J, with 14 bases in between. Germline V CDR1 and CDR2: SGDLS, YYNGEE. CDR3 residues: CASSVARGTGEQYF. CDR3 in DNA: TGTGCCAGCAGCGTAGCTAGGGGGACGGGAGAGCAGTACTTC. Based on the CDR3 plus reference TRBV9 and TRBJ2-7, the full variable domain is DSGVTQTPKHLITATGQRVTLRCSPRSGDLSVYWYQQSLDQGLQFLIQYYNGEERAKGNILERFSAQQFPDLHSELNLSSLELGDSALYFCASSVARGTGEQYFGPGTRLTVT.

V gene TRBV27 combines with J gene TRBJ2-3; maybe TRBD2 (7 bases). Germline loops: CDR1 MNHEY, CDR2 SMNVEV (reference sequence). Trimming removed 8 bases from V and 3 bases from J, with 21 bases in between. This CDR3 has 16 amino acids. The CDR3 is CASRPTSGGHTDTQYF. For the CDR3, the DNA is TGTGCCAGCCGTCCAACGTCCGGGGGGCATACAGATACGCAGTATTTT.

The CDR3 DNA follows: TGTGCCAGCAGCTTAGTGACTGGGGACTACGAGCAGTACTTC. It translates to CASSLVTGDYEQYF. This chain connects TRBV7-2 to TRBJ2-7; no clear D. Germline CDR1 is SGHTA and CDR2 is FQGNSA. The CDR3 is 14 amino acids. The V and J ends lost 1 base and 3 bases respectively, with 10 bases between them. The full variable domain, rest sourced from reference TRBV7-2 and TRBJ2-7, is GAGVSQSPSNKVTEKGKDVELRCDPISGHTALYWYRQSLGQGLEFLIYFQGNSAPDKSGLPSDRFSAERTGGSVSTLTIQRTQQEDSAVYLCASSLVTGDYEQYFGPGTRLTVT.

This clone was observed a few times. This chain joins TRBV30 and TRBJ1-2, with TRBD1 matching 9 bases. This CDR3 is built from 13 residues. Losses at the gene ends were 7 bases for V and 8 bases for J; bases not matched to a gene: 11. Germline V gives CDR1 GTSNPN, CDR2 SVGIG (reference sequence). Written as DNA, the CDR3 is TGTGCCTCCGGACAGGGGTTAGTAGAGGGCTACACCTTC. This encodes CASGQGLVEGYTF. Based on the CDR3 plus reference TRBV30 and TRBJ1-2, the full variable domain is SQTIHQWPATLVQPVGSPLSLECTVEGTSNPNLYWYRQAAGRGLQLLFYSVGIGQISSEVPQNLSASRPQDRQFILSSKKLLLSDSGFYLCASGQGLVEGYTFGSGTRLTVV.